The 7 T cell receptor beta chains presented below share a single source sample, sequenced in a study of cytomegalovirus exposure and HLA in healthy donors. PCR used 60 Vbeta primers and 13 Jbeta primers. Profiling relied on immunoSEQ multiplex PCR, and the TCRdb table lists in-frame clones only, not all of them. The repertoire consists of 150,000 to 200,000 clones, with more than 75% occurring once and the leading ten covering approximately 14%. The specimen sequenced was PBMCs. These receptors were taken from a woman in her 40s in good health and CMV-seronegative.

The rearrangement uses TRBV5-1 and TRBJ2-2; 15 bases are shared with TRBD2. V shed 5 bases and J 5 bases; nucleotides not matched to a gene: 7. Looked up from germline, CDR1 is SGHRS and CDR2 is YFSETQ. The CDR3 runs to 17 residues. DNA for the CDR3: TGCGCCAGCAGTTTTGGGACTAGCGGGGGGAGAACCGGGGAGCTGTTTTTT. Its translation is CASSFGTSGGRTGELFF. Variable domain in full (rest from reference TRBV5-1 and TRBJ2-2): KAGVTQTPRYLIKTRGQQVTLSCSPISGHRSVSWYQQTPGQGLQFLFEYFSETQRNKGNFPGRFSGRQFSNSRSEMNVSTLELGDSALYLCASSFGTSGGRTGELFFGEGSRLTVL.

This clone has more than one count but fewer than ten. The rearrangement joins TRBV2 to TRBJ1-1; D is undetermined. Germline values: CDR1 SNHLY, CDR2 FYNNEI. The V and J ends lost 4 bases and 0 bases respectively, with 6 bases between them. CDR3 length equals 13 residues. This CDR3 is CASSGQLNTEAFF. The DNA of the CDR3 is TGTGCCAGCAGTGGACAACTGAACACTGAAGCTTTCTTT.

As DNA, the CDR3 is TGCAGCGTTGATGGCCCCGACAGGAGAGGGCCCAATGAGCAGTTCTTC. Translated, it gives CSVDGPDRRGPNEQFF. This chain joins TRBV29-1 and TRBJ2-1; maybe TRBD1 (6 bases). CDR1 is SQVTM and CDR2 is ANQGSEA in the germline V gene. The ends were cut back, 3 bases at V and 6 bases at J, with 21 bases in the middle. This CDR3 spans 16 amino acids.

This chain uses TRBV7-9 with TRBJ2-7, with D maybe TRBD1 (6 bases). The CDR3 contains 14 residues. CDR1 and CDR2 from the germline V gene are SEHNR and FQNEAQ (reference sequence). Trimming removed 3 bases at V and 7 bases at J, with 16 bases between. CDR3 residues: CASSFRPGEWEQYF. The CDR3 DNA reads TGTGCCAGCAGCTTCCGCCCAGGGGAATGGGAGCAGTACTTC.

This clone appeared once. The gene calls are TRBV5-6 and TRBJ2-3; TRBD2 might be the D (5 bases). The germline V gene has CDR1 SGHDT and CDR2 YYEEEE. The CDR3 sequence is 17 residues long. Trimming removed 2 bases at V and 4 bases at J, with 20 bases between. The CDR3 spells CASSFRRSALTSDTQYF. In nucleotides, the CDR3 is TGTGCCAGCAGCTTTAGGAGGAGCGCACTAACCTCAGATACGCAGTATTTT.

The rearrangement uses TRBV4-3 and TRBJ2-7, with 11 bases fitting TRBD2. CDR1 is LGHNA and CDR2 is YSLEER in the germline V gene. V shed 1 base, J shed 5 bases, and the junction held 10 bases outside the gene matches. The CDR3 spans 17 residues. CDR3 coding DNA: TGCGCCAGCAGCCAAGTTTTAGCGGGAGGGATTAGGAACGAGCAGTACTTC. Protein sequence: CASSQVLAGGIRNEQYF.

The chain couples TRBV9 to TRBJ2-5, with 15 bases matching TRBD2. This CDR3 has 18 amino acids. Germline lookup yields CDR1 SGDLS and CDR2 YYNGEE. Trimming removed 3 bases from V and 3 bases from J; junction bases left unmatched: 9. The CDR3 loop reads CASSAQGLAGGIKETQYF. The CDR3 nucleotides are TGTGCCAGCAGCGCCCAGGGACTAGCGGGGGGCATAAAAGAGACCCAGTACTTC.